These T cell receptor beta chains were read from a single sample in a study of control samples from healthy donors and cancer patients. The assay was immunoSEQ multiplex PCR, and TCRdb's table has in-frame clones only and misses some. The sample consists of 85,000 to 100,000 clones, around 80% of them appearing once. The sequenced material came from blood. Receptor source: a man aged 55 to 69 in good health. The CDR3 runs from the conserved cysteine through the conserved F or W. D genes are given only for firm matches. Clone size is not always given. Where it is, it says once, few, many or a class for expanded clones.

D gene,J gene,clone size,V gene,CDR3 DNA,CDR3 protein
NA,TRBJ2-1,NA,TRBV7-9,TGTGCCAGCAGCTTGACTCAGGGCAATGAGCAGTTCTTC,CASSLTQGNEQFF
NA,TRBJ2-7,few,TRBV4-1,TGCGCCAGCAGCCCACAGGGCACCGAGCAGTACTTC,CASSPQGTEQYF
TRBD2,TRBJ2-1,NA,TRBV15,TGTGCCACCAGCTCCCTCCCGGGACTAGCGGGAGGAGGGGCCTACAATGAGCAGTTCTTC,CATSSLPGLAGGGAYNEQFF
NA,TRBJ1-5,NA,TRBV2,TGTGCCAGCAGTGTAAACTCCGGCGATCAGCCCCAGCATTTT,CASSVNSGDQPQHF
NA,TRBJ1-6,NA,TRBV19,TGTGCCAGTAGTCTGGGGTTAGGGAATTCACCCCTCCACTTT,CASSLGLGNSPLHF
NA,TRBJ2-1,NA,TRBV7-9,TGTGCCAGCAGCCCACCCCTGCGAAGGACCTTATCCTACAATGAGCAGTTCTTC,CASSPPLRRTLSYNEQFF
NA,TRBJ1-2,few,TRBV30,TGTGCCTGGAGTGTCGGACAACCTGGGGGTGGCTACACCTTC,CAWSVGQPGGGYTF
NA,TRBJ1-6,NA,TRBV12-5,TGTGCTAGTGGTTTGGTACCATTATTCGGCTCACCCCTCCACTTT,CASGLVPLFGSPLHF
TRBD2,TRBJ2-5,NA,TRBV3-1/TRBV3-2,TGTGCCAGCAGGAGCGGGGGGATGGCCCAAGAGACCCAGTACTTC,CASRSGGMAQETQYF
NA,TRBJ2-7,many,TRBV4-1,TGCGCCAGCAGCCAAGAAGGGCAGAGTCGCGAGCAGTACTTC,CASSQEGQSREQYF
NA,TRBJ2-1,NA,TRBV5-1,TGCGCCAGCAGCTTGGAAGCGATCAGCGAGCAGTTCTTC,CASSLEAISEQFF
NA,TRBJ2-1,few,TRBV19,TGTGCCAGTAGTTTCGAGCGCCCAGGGTATGAGCAGTTCTTC,CASSFERPGYEQFF
TRBD1,TRBJ1-2,NA,TRBV7-9,TGTGCCAGCAGCTACGGGACAGGGGGAGCTTATGGCTACACCTTC,CASSYGTGGAYGYTF
TRBD2,TRBJ2-1,NA,TRBV30,TGTGCCTGGAGTGTACCCGGCGGGAGAGGAAATGAGCAGTTCTTC,CAWSVPGGRGNEQFF
TRBD2,TRBJ2-5,NA,TRBV20-1,TGCAGTGCTAGTTGGCTACTAGCGGGAGGGCCCGCTGAGGAGACCCAGTACTTC,CSASWLLAGGPAEETQYF
NA,TRBJ1-5,NA,TRBV30,TGTGCCTGGAAGCAGCATAGCAATCAGCCCCAGCATTTT,CAWKQHSNQPQHF
NA,TRBJ2-3,NA,TRBV5-8,TGTGCCAGCAGCTTGGGGGGGACTTTTGGTACGCAGTATTTT,CASSLGGTFGTQYF
TRBD2,TRBJ2-7,NA,TRBV7-9,TGTGCCAGCAGCTTAGCTAGCGGGATTTACGAGCAGTACTTC,CASSLASGIYEQYF
NA,TRBJ1-6,NA,TRBV11-2,TGTGCCAGCAGCTTGGCGGGGGCAAGTTCCTATAATTCACCCCTCCACTTT,CASSLAGASSYNSPLHF
NA,TRBJ1-1,few,TRBV7-9,TGTGCCAGCAGCTTAGCGTTCGCAGTAACTGAAGCTTTCTTT,CASSLAFAVTEAFF
TRBD1,TRBJ2-3,NA,TRBV30,TGTGCCTGGAGTCCCACGACAGGGGGATACACAGATACGCAGTATTTT,CAWSPTTGGYTDTQYF
TRBD1,TRBJ2-5,NA,TRBV19,TGTGCCAGTAGGAAGACAGGGTACCACCAAGAGACCCAGTACTTC,CASRKTGYHQETQYF
NA,TRBJ2-1,NA,TRBV7-2,TGTGCCAGCAGCCCCCGACAGGTGCACAATGAGCAGTTCTTC,CASSPRQVHNEQFF
NA,TRBJ1-2,NA,TRBV5-6,TGTGCCAGCAGCTTTCAGGGGCCGAACTATGGCTACACCTTC,CASSFQGPNYGYTF
NA,TRBJ1-6,NA,TRBV11-2,TGTGCCAGCAGCCTCGGACAGAACAATTCACCCCTCCACTTT,CASSLGQNNSPLHF
TRBD1,TRBJ1-4,NA,TRBV12-5,TGTGCTAGTGGTTACCAGGGGGCGGTGGGAAAACTGTTTTTT,CASGYQGAVGKLFF
TRBD1,TRBJ1-4,NA,TRBV5-1,TGCGCCAGCAGCACGGGACAGCGGGCGAATGAAAAACTGTTTTTT,CASSTGQRANEKLFF